This T cell receptor (beta chain) was obtained from a study of early T cells in non-severe SARS-CoV-2 infection. The CDR3 has 16 residues. Germline V lookup: CDR1 SEHNR, CDR2 FQNEAQ (reference sequence). The V gene lost 4 bases and the J gene lost 0 bases, with 16 bases spanning the gap. MiXCR, applied by TCRdb to the 5' RACE reads, yields one record per CDR3 protein. In the table there are about 70,000 distinct CDR3 sequences, about 12% of which are singletons. This chain uses TRBV7-9 with TRBJ2-7; D not certain. The sequence was obtained from an adult who was a healthcare worker with PCR-confirmed SARS-CoV-2 infection or an uninfected control (not recorded which). The donor label of this sample is uncertain. The sample in question was whole blood, obtained at baseline. The CDR3 loop reads CASSSGWAESSYEQYF. The DNA of the CDR3 is TGTGCCAGCAGCTCCGGGTGGGCAGAGAGCTCCTACGAGCAGTACTTC.